This T cell receptor (beta chain) was sequenced in a study of T cells in Graves' hyperthyroidism and ophthalmopathy. Study results and caveats: Model predictions of ophthalmopathy came a median around 6.5 months before onset.

This clonotype appeared a few times. What it recognizes is unknown. This CDR3 spans 18 amino acids. CDR1 SGHVS and CDR2 FQNEAQ come from the germline V gene. Trimming at V came to 1 base and at J to 5 bases, leaving 11 bases not matched to a gene. Amplification of TCR beta CDR3 regions used RNA as the template. An initial round of RT-PCR targeting the TCR CDR3 relied on the HTBI primer set. TCRdb re-called the multiplex PCR reads through MiXCR, storing one row per CDR3 protein. The repertoire holds hundreds of thousands of distinct CDR3 sequences, with roughly 50% as singletons. The chain recombines TRBV7-8 with TRBJ2-5, with 12 nucleotides matching TRBD2. The source material was peripheral blood or thyroid tissue (not recorded which). The clonotype was recovered from a woman aged 18-29 years with Graves' hyperthyroidism. Here the CDR3 DNA reads TGTGCCAGCAGCTTAGACCCTAGCGGGAGGGCCTTGGGGGAGACCCAGTACTTC. Translation: CASSLDPSGRALGETQYF.